Listed here are 14 T cell receptor beta chains from one sample, sequenced in a study of shared clonotypes between healthy human individuals. Assay: immunoSEQ multiplex PCR; the TCRdb copy retains only in-frame clones and omits some. The sample holds approximately 2,000,000 clones, roughly 92% seen once. What was sequenced was naive CD4+ T cells from PBMCs. This sample's subset: CD45RA+ positively selected. These receptors all stem from a man aged 18-30 years in good health. Some clones in this sample may be carry-over from other donors' samples.

Turning to this clone: The sample contains more than one DNA sequence encoding this CDR3. V is TRBV6-4 and J is TRBJ2-3; no reliable D call. This CDR3 spans 13 amino acids. Germline CDR1 MRHNA, CDR2 SNTAGT. The germline V and J ends were trimmed by 0 bases and 2 bases, with 3 bases remaining between them. The CDR3 loop reads CASSDSITDTQYF. The CDR3 DNA follows: TGTGCCAGCAGTGACTCTATCACAGATACGCAGTATTTT.

J is TRBJ1-1 and V is TRBV7-2; D perhaps matches TRBD1 (6 bases). Germline V lookup: CDR1 SGHTA, CDR2 FQGNSA. There are 14 residues in the CDR3. Trimming took off 3 bases at V and 4 bases at J, with 12 bases between the two ends. The CDR3 region is CASSFQGRTTEAFF. For the CDR3, the DNA is TGTGCCAGCAGCTTTCAGGGGCGGACCACTGAAGCTTTCTTT.

This chain connects TRBV7-3 to TRBJ2-1, with D uncertain. This CDR3 is built from 12 residues. Trimming took off 0 bases at V and 9 bases at J, with 6 bases between the two ends. Germline CDR1 SGHTA, CDR2 FQGTGA. The CDR3 is CASSLTSTEQFF. Here the CDR3 DNA reads TGTGCCAGCAGCTTAACTAGCACTGAGCAGTTCTTC.

V and J are TRBV28 and TRBJ1-2; D call uncertain. Germline CDR1 and CDR2: MDHEN and SYDVKM. Between the trimmed V and J ends, which lost 2 bases and 4 bases, there was a span of 11 bases. This CDR3 contains 14 residues. The CDR3 region has the DNA TGTGCCAGCAGTTTAGCCCGGCAGGCCTATGGCTACACCTTC. Translated: CASSLARQAYGYTF.

The gene calls are TRBV2 and TRBJ2-7; D possibly corresponds to TRBD1 (6 bases). Germline V gene data show CDR1 as SNHLY and CDR2 as FYNNEI. This CDR3 is built from 15 residues. V was trimmed by 10 bases and J by 1 base, leaving 20 bases between them. The CDR3 here is CATQDLTGHSYEQYF. The CDR3 DNA reads as TGTGCCACCCAGGATTTAACGGGACATTCCTACGAGCAGTACTTC.

Comments on this clone: Different DNA sequences within this sample yield the same CDR3. CDR3 residues: CSVLGAGTDTQYF. The CDR3 bases are TGCAGCGTTCTGGGTGCCGGCACAGATACGCAGTATTTT. The chain couples TRBV29-1 to TRBJ2-3; D not certain. CDR3 size: 13 residues. The V gene's germline CDR1 is SQVTM and CDR2 ANQGSEA. Trimming stripped 5 bases from V and 1 base from J, with 10 bases between.

The chain couples TRBV5-6 to TRBJ1-5, with TRBD1 as a possible D gene (5 bases). Germline lookup yields CDR1 SGHDT and CDR2 YYEEEE. The V end was cut by 1 base, the J end by 0 bases, with 11 bases between. The CDR3 runs 16 residues. The DNA for the CDR3 is TGTGCCAGCAGCTTGCTAAGGGGATATAGCAATCAGCCCCAGCATTTT. Its protein is CASSLLRGYSNQPQHF.

J is TRBJ2-5 and V is TRBV9, with D unresolved. V lost 3 bases to trimming and J lost 4 bases, with 19 bases between them. The CDR3 spans 16 residues. From germline, CDR1 is SGDLS and CDR2 YYNGEE. The CDR3 coding sequence is TGTGCCAGCAGCGCAGACGCTAGGGTGCAAGGAGAGACCCAGTACTTC. It translates to CASSADARVQGETQYF.

This clone was seen once. This chain uses TRBV6-5 with TRBJ2-7, with D perhaps given as TRBD1 or TRBD2 (5 bases each). This CDR3 comprises 14 residues. The V gene lost 2 bases and the J gene lost 3 bases, with 11 bases spanning the gap. Germline V gives CDR1 MNHEY, CDR2 SVGAGI. CDR3: CASSYDGTLYEQYF. CDR3 sequence (DNA): TGTGCCAGCAGTTACGACGGGACGCTCTACGAGCAGTACTTC.

Worth noting for this clone: The same CDR3 arises from other DNA sequences in this sample as well. The chain has TRBV5-1 and TRBJ1-3; D ambiguous. Germline CDR1 reads SGHRS; CDR2 reads YFSETQ. The V end lost 0 bases, the J end lost 1 base, and 8 bases lay between the germline ends. This CDR3 region has 15 residues. The CDR3 reads CASSLEAVSGNTIYF. The CDR3 nucleotides read TGCGCCAGCAGCTTGGAGGCAGTTTCTGGAAACACCATATATTTT.

This chain joins TRBV7-9 and TRBJ2-7; 9 nucleotides agree with TRBD1. Germline CDR1 reads SEHNR; CDR2 reads FQNEAQ (reference sequence). There are 15 residues in the CDR3. Unmatched junction bases numbered 4, after V lost 3 bases and J lost 1 base. The CDR3 spells CASSFRDRESYEQYF. The DNA for the CDR3 is TGTGCCAGCAGCTTCAGGGACAGGGAGTCCTACGAGCAGTACTTC.

Worth noting for this clone: Other DNA sequences in this sample translate to the same CDR3. V is TRBV5-1 and J is TRBJ2-1; D is undetermined. The CDR3 covers 15 residues. Germline CDR1 is SGHRS and CDR2 is YFSETQ. The V gene lost 1 base and the J gene lost 0 bases, with 8 bases spanning the gap. In DNA form, the CDR3 reads TGCGCCAGCAGCTTGACATCAAGCTCCTACAATGAGCAGTTCTTC. Its protein product is CASSLTSSSYNEQFF.

This clone came up once. This sequence joins TRBV27 and TRBJ2-1; D might be TRBD2 (6 bases). Trimming shortened V by 2 bases and J by 13 bases, and 21 bases separated the two germline ends. The CDR3 consists of 15 residues. In germline, CDR1 is MNHEY, CDR2 SMNVEV (reference sequence). CDR3 in amino acids: CASSLGGTTVVAQFF. The CDR3 DNA is TGTGCCAGCAGTTTAGGCGGGACCACGGTGGTGGCCCAGTTCTTC.

CDR3 DNA: TGCACCAGCAGCCAAGGGCGACTAGCGGGAGGGCGGAACACCGGGGAGCTGTTTTTT. The encoded protein is CTSSQGRLAGGRNTGELFF. This chain uses TRBV1 with TRBJ2-2; the table's D call, TRBD2, was not checked against the DNA. TRBV1 is noted as a pseudogene. The CDR3 loop spans 19 amino acids.